This TCR beta chain was recorded in a study of T cell responses to AZD1222 COVID-19 vaccine. The protocol was immunoSEQ multiplex PCR, while the TCRdb copy is restricted to in-frame clones and leaves out a portion. Among some 99,000 clones, about nine tenths were seen once, and the ten largest hold about 5%. The CDR3 spans 14 residues. V was cut by 0 bases and J by 5 bases, with 7 bases left in between. Germline V gives CDR1 SGHTA, CDR2 FQGNSA. This sequence originates from an adult in good health. The sequenced sample was peripheral blood, obtained on day 0 of AZD1222 vaccination. V is TRBV7-2 and J is TRBJ1-4; D not certain. The CDR3 here is CASSLAASNEKLFF. As DNA, the CDR3 is TGTGCCAGCAGCTTAGCAGCCTCAAATGAAAAACTGTTTTTT. Based on the CDR3 plus reference TRBV7-2 and TRBJ1-4, the full variable domain is GAGVSQSPSNKVTEKGKDVELRCDPISGHTALYWYRQSLGQGLEFLIYFQGNSAPDKSGLPSDRFSAERTGGSVSTLTIQRTQQEDSAVYLCASSLAASNEKLFFGSGTQLSVL.